This entry is about one T cell receptor (beta chain). The specificity of this receptor is unknown. Base qualities are not provided; no much larger clone lies one nucleotide away. This sample was included in a study of blood T cell repertoires in COVID-19 (dated by TCRdb to the early 2020s). About the study as a whole: The collaborator samples originated in the United States, Italy and Spain and spanned the acute and convalescent phases of COVID-19. Where available, HLA class I and class II types were taken from metadata supplied by the sample provider and were not determined by assay-based typing. A freely available public database, intended as a resource for researchers studying the immune response to SARS-CoV-2, is where the repertoires were released. The material from the prospective study consisted of cDNA or gDNA derived from T cells, B-cell-depleted T cells, or PBMCs. Samples came from the ongoing ImmuneRACE study (first 160 participants) plus 1,254 subjects from 6 global collaborators. Subjects who had been exposed to COVID-19, were actively infected with it, or had recovered from it provided the deeply sampled blood TCRbeta repertoires that made up the dataset. A de-identified subject ID, COVID-19 status, age in years and sex were almost always included in the sample metadata.

TCRbeta CDR3 regions were amplified from genomic DNA by means of the immunoSEQ Assay, a bias-controlled multiplex PCR. As for the original processing: The number of nucleated cells in each sample was estimated by amplification of reference gene primers within the assay. Sequence reads were collapsed and filtered to measure the absolute abundance of every unique TCRbeta CDR3 rearrangement. For each sample, productive Simpson clonality was calculated as the square root of Simpson's diversity index over productive rearrangements. The immuneACCESS repertoire file appears here via TCRdb, limited to in-frame rearrangements. These files lack a portion of the clones; in checked studies, under half of the deficit traces to unresolved V genes, and the cause of the others is not known. The DNA gave D and trimming, while V, J and clone size come from that table. The sample yields around 250,000 clones; 90% to 95% were counted once. The leading ten clones occupy 0.95% to 1.5% of the sample.

Participants in the prospective study were enrolled through a virtual design, were aged roughly 18 to 90 years, and lived in roughly 26 United States geographic areas. To assign participants to cohorts, the prospective study relied on clinical history that participants themselves reported in a screening survey and a study questionnaire. In the prospective study, mobile phlebotomists collected whole blood, serum and a nasopharyngeal or oropharyngeal swab from each participant. Over a roughly 2-month period, participants in the prospective study had the option of providing additional blood draws and questionnaires. Blood samples from the prospective study were shipped frozen or at room temperature prior to DNA extraction. Study-level results and caveats: The amount of clinical and demographic metadata varied by source and participant and was provided uncurated.

In the germline V gene, CDR1 corresponds to SGHTS and CDR2 to YDEGEE. Its CDR3 holds 14 amino acids, cysteine through phenylalanine. Just CDR3 DNA is preserved here, 42 bases in frame from base 1. The junction shows trimming of 1 base on V and 0 bases on J, plus 7 bases between the germline ends. The sequenced sample was PBMCs or T cells enriched from blood (not recorded which). The receptor comes from a human donor in a cohort exposed to, infected with or recovered from COVID-19 (not recorded which). The donor label of this sample is uncertain. Recombination linked TRBV5-8 to TRBJ1-1; no D gene can be assigned with confidence. The CDR3 has the sequence CASSLTVMNTEAFF. The nucleotide sequence is TGTGCCAGCAGCTTGACAGTCATGAACACTGAAGCTTTCTTT.